This passage covers 11 T cell receptor beta chains from one sample sequenced in a study of cytomegalovirus exposure and HLA in healthy donors. It was with 60 Vbeta and 13 Jbeta primers that the PCR ran. Sequencing was performed with immunoSEQ multiplex PCR; in TCRdb, only in-frame clones are kept and a portion is missing. The profile covers some 150,000 clones, with roughly 80% appearing a single time and roughly 1.2% taken by the ten largest. The sequenced sample consisted of PBMCs. The origin of the receptors is a female donor in good health and CMV-seronegative.

The chain has TRBV4-1 and TRBJ2-1; 8 bases are shared with TRBD1. This CDR3 region has 20 residues. CDR1 and CDR2 from the germline V gene are MGHRA and YSYEKL. J lost 6 bases, V lost 5 bases, and 24 bases had no gene match. CDR3 DNA sequence: TGCGCCAGCAGCAAAAGACAGGGGCGTTCTTACAGGTTACCTTTCAATGAGCAGTTCTTC. Its translation: CASSKRQGRSYRLPFNEQFF.

The chain links TRBV11-2 to TRBJ2-3; D is ambiguous. V lost 0 bases and J 0 bases, leaving 16 bases between the germline ends. CDR1 and CDR2 (germline): SGHAT, FQNNGV. The CDR3 loop spans 18 amino acids. CDR3 residues: CASSLDPVDITSTDTQYF. CDR3 in DNA: TGTGCCAGCAGCTTAGATCCCGTCGACATTACTAGCACAGATACGCAGTATTTT.

The chain couples TRBV5-1 to TRBJ2-7; D is unresolved. Per the germline V gene, CDR1 is SGHRS and CDR2 is YFSETQ. Trimming took off 2 bases at V and 3 bases at J, with 18 bases between the two ends. This CDR3 has 16 residues. The chain's CDR3 is CASSLLQRIGGYEQYF. In nucleotides, the CDR3 is TGCGCCAGCAGCTTACTCCAACGGATTGGCGGCTACGAGCAGTACTTC.

This clone was detected only a few times. V is TRBV2 and J is TRBJ1-4, with 7 nucleotides matching TRBD1. Losses at the gene ends were 10 bases for V and 4 bases for J; bases not matched to a gene: 9. This CDR3 has 14 residues. Germline CDR1 is SNHLY and CDR2 is FYNNEI. In DNA, the CDR3 is TGTGCCAACCGACTGGGACAGTATAATGAAAAACTGTTTTTT. It translates to CANRLGQYNEKLFF.

This rearrangement joins TRBV18 to TRBJ2-7, with 14 bases matching TRBD2. From germline, CDR1 is KGHSH and CDR2 LQKENI. The CDR3 consists of 20 residues. J lost 3 bases, V lost 5 bases, and 18 bases had no gene match. This CDR3 reads CASSGASRTSGRPQHYEQYF. The CDR3 DNA follows: TGTGCCAGCTCAGGGGCCTCGAGGACTAGCGGGAGGCCTCAACACTACGAGCAGTACTTC.

The V and J genes are TRBV6-5 and TRBJ2-7, with D possibly matching TRBD1 (5 bases). This CDR3 has 14 residues. V was cut by 0 bases and J by 7 bases, with 13 bases left in between. CDR1 is MNHEY, CDR2 SVGAGI, per germline. The CDR3 sequence is CASSYSGRAGEQYF. Written as DNA, the CDR3 is TGTGCCAGCAGTTACTCGGGCAGGGCCGGGGAGCAGTACTTC.

The J gene is TRBJ2-1, the V gene TRBV6-5; a weak D match, TRBD2 (6 bases). In germline, CDR1 is MNHEY, CDR2 SVGAGI. CDR3 length: 15 amino acids. The germline V and J ends were trimmed by 2 bases and 7 bases, with 15 bases remaining between them. DNA of the CDR3: TGTGCCAGCAGTTACATAGCGGAGCCGGCTAATGAGCAGTTCTTC. Its protein is CASSYIAEPANEQFF.

This chain connects TRBV14 to TRBJ2-7; D perhaps matches TRBD1 (6 bases). The CDR3 length is 13 residues. CDR1 and CDR2 (germline): SGHDN, FVKESK. Trimming cost V 5 bases and J 7 bases, with 15 bases left between them. The CDR3 nucleotides are TGTGCCAGCAGCTCTTTTGGGGGCGGGGAGCAGTACTTC. Its protein is CASSSFGGGEQYF.

The chain carries TRBV4-1 and TRBJ2-2; D not certain. The CDR3 covers 13 residues. Trimming shortened V by 1 base and J by 4 bases, and 4 bases separated the two germline ends. Per germline, CDR1 MGHRA and CDR2 YSYEKL. The CDR3 protein is CASSQASTGELFF. DNA for the CDR3: TGCGCCAGCAGCCAAGCCAGCACCGGGGAGCTGTTTTTT.

The J gene is TRBJ2-7, the V gene TRBV7-9, with unresolved D. The length of the CDR3 is 14 residues. V was trimmed by 1 base and J by 0 bases, leaving 7 bases between them. The germline V gene encodes CDR1 SEHNR and CDR2 FQNEAQ (reference sequence). CDR3 nucleotides: TGTGCCAGCAGCTTAGGACATACCTCCTACGAGCAGTACTTC. Translated, it gives CASSLGHTSYEQYF.

This chain uses TRBV5-1 with TRBJ1-1; TRBD1 matches at 8 bases. Losses at the gene ends were 3 bases for V and 1 base for J; bases not matched to a gene: 5. In germline, CDR1 is SGHRS, CDR2 YFSETQ. The CDR3 length is 15 residues. The chain's CDR3 is CASSWTGTTNTEAFF. As DNA, the CDR3 is TGCGCCAGCAGCTGGACAGGGACCACGAACACTGAAGCTTTCTTT.